Sequencing of this T cell receptor (beta chain) was carried out in a study of breast tumors, draining lymph nodes, adjacent tissues. Axillary draining lymph nodes of breast cancer patients supplied the node samples. This clonotype appeared a few times. Its antigen is unknown. The junction does not match germline at one end; this may be a read error. Findings of the study overall: That most tumor T cells come from lymph nodes remained unproven. Tumors had less TCR diversity than lymph nodes, more than nontumor tissue.

MiXCR was run by TCRdb on the multiplex PCR reads, yielding one entry per CDR3 protein. Of about 130,000 distinct CDR3 sequences listed, around 21% are singletons. The germline V gene encodes CDR1 MNHNS and CDR2 SASEGT. The CDR3 contains 13 residues. The chain has TRBV6-1 and TRBJ2-5; D not certain. The specimen was axillary lymph node tissue. The receptor's source is a female donor with breast cancer. Some clones in this sample may be carry-over from other donors' samples. The CDR3, as DNA: TGTGCCCGCAGTAACGGGCGGCGAGAGACCCAGTACTTC. It specifies CARSNGRRETQYF.